This T cell receptor (beta chain) was documented in a study of blood T cell repertoires in COVID-19. On the study more broadly: Samples taken during acute and convalescent COVID-19 were collected in the United States, Italy and Spain. T cells, B-cell-depleted T cells, or PBMCs supplied cDNA or gDNA.

Authors' analysis steps: Estimation of nucleated cell counts was performed using reference gene primer amplification. The repertoire was sequenced with immunoSEQ multiplex PCR; TCRdb's copy has only in-frame clones and lacks some. For V, J and clone size, that table is used; D and trimming come from the DNA. Among 330,000 or so clones, 87% were seen once, and the ten largest hold 9.9%. The TCR was taken from a man aged 30 to 39 with COVID-19, enrolled during active disease. The sequenced material came from peripheral blood.

The CDR3 sequence is CASSLYSGGYEQYF. The CDR3 DNA reads TGTGCCAGCAGCTTATATTCAGGGGGATACGAGCAGTACTTC. The rearrangement links TRBV7-2 to TRBJ2-7; 7 nucleotides line up with TRBD1. The germline gives CDR1 SGHTA, CDR2 FQGNSA. The CDR3 is made up of 14 amino acids. Trimming at V came to 2 bases and at J to 4 bases, leaving 5 bases not matched to a gene. Full variable domain (missing parts from reference TRBV7-2 and TRBJ2-7): GAGVSQSPSNKVTEKGKDVELRCDPISGHTALYWYRQSLGQGLEFLIYFQGNSAPDKSGLPSDRFSAERTGGSVSTLTIQRTQQEDSAVYLCASSLYSGGYEQYFGPGTRLTVT.